Following are 5 T cell receptor beta chains from one sample sequenced in a study of blood T cell repertoires in COVID-19. TCRdb keeps only in-frame clones here, not all; method: immunoSEQ multiplex PCR. The sample yields about 68,000 clones, 84% seen once. Sequencing input: peripheral blood. The source is a middle-aged man with active COVID-19.

CDR3 sequence: CASSQGLRQSLGNTIYF. The CDR3 DNA is TGCGCCAGCAGCCAGGGTCTCCGGCAGTCCCTTGGAAACACCATATATTTT. V gene TRBV5-1 combines with J gene TRBJ1-3; a possible D gene is TRBD1 (5 bases). This CDR3 region has 17 residues. V was cut by 4 bases and J by 3 bases, with 20 bases left in between. Germline V CDR1 and CDR2: SGHRS, YFSETQ. Together with reference TRBV5-1 and TRBJ1-3, the CDR3 gives the full variable domain: KAGVTQTPRYLIKTRGQQVTLSCSPISGHRSVSWYQQTPGQGLQFLFEYFSETQRNKGNFPGRFSGRQFSNSRSEMNVSTLELGDSALYLCASSQGLRQSLGNTIYFGEGSWLTVV.

The V gene is TRBV6-2 or TRBV6-3, the J gene TRBJ2-7; D possibly corresponds to TRBD2 (5 bases). Germline CDR1 is MNHEY and CDR2 is SVGEGT. The CDR3 spans 16 residues. V was pared by 7 bases and J by 2 bases, with 21 bases between. The DNA for the CDR3 is TGTGCCAGCAACCCCCTGGAGGCTTATACCCCCTACGAGCAGTACTTC. As protein: CASNPLEAYTPYEQYF.

The chain carries TRBV4-3 and TRBJ2-1; 12 nucleotides line up with TRBD2. The CDR3 is 16 amino acids. Germline-derived CDR1 and CDR2 are LGHNA and YSLEER. The junction had 3 bases not matched to a gene; V was cut back by 1 base and J by 5 bases. CDR3 residues: CASSQVLAGGNNEQFF. The CDR3 coding sequence is TGCGCCAGCAGCCAAGTACTAGCGGGGGGAAACAATGAGCAGTTCTTC.

The chain uses TRBV5-1 and TRBJ1-4; 11 positions agree with TRBD1. From germline, CDR1 is SGHRS and CDR2 YFSETQ. V was clipped by 0 bases and J by 5 bases; unmatched bases: 9. The CDR3 is made up of 18 amino acids. DNA for the CDR3: TGCGCCAGCAGCTTGGGTCCGGGACAGGGGGGCATCAATGAAAAACTGTTTTTT. This encodes CASSLGPGQGGINEKLFF.

The chain has TRBV19 and TRBJ2-7; maybe TRBD2 (5 bases). Germline CDR1 is LNHDA and CDR2 is SQIVND (reference sequence). There are 13 residues in the CDR3. V was pared by 5 bases and J by 3 bases, with 11 bases between. CDR3: CASSLGGLYEQYF. In DNA form, the CDR3 reads TGTGCCAGTAGTTTGGGCGGACTCTACGAGCAGTACTTC.